The following is a T cell receptor (beta chain) sequence with its context. These data originate in a study of cytotoxic CD8 clonotypes in ibrutinib-treated CLL. Cryopreserved PBMCs supplied about 2 micrograms of genomic DNA for TCR beta libraries. Depths of 1 in 200,000 to 1 in 1 million T cells were the sequencing target. The table came from immunoSEQ multiplex PCR; TCRdb's copy has only in-frame clones and leaves some out. Of some 150,000 clones in the sample, 70% to 85% were seen once. The source material was PBMCs, sampled after 12 months of ibrutinib treatment. This clonotype was sampled from a human donor with chronic lymphocytic leukemia.

The CDR3 coding sequence is TGTGCCAGCTCCCAGGTCATGCAGCCCCAGCATTTT. Encoded protein: CASSQVMQPQHF. The V and J genes are TRBV6-1 and TRBJ1-5; D remains ambiguous. V shed 8 bases and J shed 7 bases, with 12 bases lying between them. Per the germline V gene, CDR1 is MNHNS and CDR2 is SASEGT. There are 12 residues in the CDR3.